These 19 T cell receptor beta chains share one sample of origin, sequenced in a study of beta chain features in type 1 diabetes. The investigators reverse transcribed all of the isolated RNA, so they sequenced expressed TCRB transcripts. Profiling relied on immunoSEQ multiplex PCR, and the TCRdb table lists in-frame clones only, not all of them. The sample yields 300,000 to 350,000 clones, 15% to 20% seen once. Sequenced material: naive CD4+ T cells from blood. The receptors here all came from a woman aged 18-30 years in good health.

This clone came up a few times. This CDR3 is also generated by other DNA sequences in the sample. This rearrangement joins TRBV5-1 to TRBJ2-3; 7 bases are shared with TRBD1. CDR1 SGHRS and CDR2 YFSETQ come from the germline V gene. Trimming removed 0 bases from V and 1 base from J; junction bases left unmatched: 2. The CDR3 is 15 residues long. DNA of the CDR3: TGCGCCAGCAGCTTGGCCCAGGGGGGCACAGATACGCAGTATTTT. Encoded protein: CASSLAQGGTDTQYF.

The chain recombines TRBV7-2 with TRBJ2-5, with no clear D. Per germline, CDR1 SGHTA and CDR2 FQGNSA. The CDR3 has 11 amino acids. Trimming stripped 7 bases from V and 7 bases from J, with 10 bases between. CDR3 amino acids: CASTSAGTQYF. The CDR3 DNA follows: TGTGCCAGCACCTCCGCAGGGACCCAGTACTTC.

The chain joins TRBV30 to TRBJ2-1; TRBD2 is a possible D gene (7 bases). Germline CDR1 is GTSNPN and CDR2 is SVGIG (reference sequence). V was trimmed by 5 bases and J by 2 bases, leaving 13 bases between them. The CDR3 sequence is 14 residues long. In DNA form, the CDR3 reads TGTGCCTGGGGGAGGGCAGGGGCCTACAATGAGCAGTTCTTC. This encodes CAWGRAGAYNEQFF.

V is TRBV29-1 and J is TRBJ1-1; D is undetermined. V was pared by 3 bases and J by 5 bases, with 4 bases between. The germline V gene has CDR1 SQVTM and CDR2 ANQGSEA. This CDR3 region has 10 residues. CDR3 nucleotides: TGCAGCGTTGATAGAACTGAAGCTTTCTTT. Translated: CSVDRTEAFF. The whole variable domain, filled in from reference TRBV29-1 and TRBJ1-1, reads SAVISQKPSRDICQRGTSLTIQCQVDSQVTMMFWYRQQPGQSLTLIATANQGSEATYESGFVIDKFPISRPNLTFSTLTVSNMSPEDSSIYLCSVDRTEAFFGQGTRLTVV.

The J gene is TRBJ2-3, the V gene TRBV14, with 7 bases matching TRBD1. The CDR3 contains 14 residues. The V segment lost 4 bases and the J segment 5 bases; nucleotides outside the gene matches: 6. CDR1 and CDR2 from the germline V gene are SGHDN and FVKESK. The CDR3 protein is CASSLDRRLDTQYF. CDR3 coding DNA: TGTGCCAGCAGCCTGGACAGGAGGCTAGATACGCAGTATTTT.

This clone appeared a few times. V usage is TRBV2 and J usage is TRBJ1-2; possibly TRBD1 for D (5 bases). Germline CDR1 reads SNHLY; CDR2 reads FYNNEI. Trimming cost V 6 bases and J 4 bases, with 9 bases left between them. The CDR3 has 12 residues. In DNA form, the CDR3 reads TGTGCCAGCAGAGGGGCAGCCTATGGCTACACCTTC. Its protein is CASRGAAYGYTF.

The V and J genes are TRBV7-3 and TRBJ2-1, with 8 bases lining up with TRBD1. Germline V lookup: CDR1 SGHTA, CDR2 FQGTGA. This CDR3 comprises 16 residues. V lost 5 bases, J lost 4 bases, and 10 bases stayed unmatched. CDR3 DNA: TGTGCCAGCAGCCCTAACCCCGGGACAGGATACAATGAGCAGTTCTTC. Residues: CASSPNPGTGYNEQFF.

This clone has more than one count but fewer than ten. V is TRBV5-1 and J is TRBJ1-1, with TRBD1 as a possible D gene (6 bases). CDR3 length: 14 residues. Germline V gives CDR1 SGHRS, CDR2 YFSETQ. With 0 bases removed from V and 0 bases from J, the gap between germline ends came to 6 bases. The CDR3, as DNA: TGCGCCAGCAGCTTGGACAGGGTGAACACTGAAGCTTTCTTT. This encodes CASSLDRVNTEAFF.

V gene TRBV11-2 combines with J gene TRBJ2-1; TRBD2 agrees at 9 bases. Germline V lookup: CDR1 SGHAT, CDR2 FQNNGV. This CDR3 is built from 15 residues. V shed 5 bases and J 7 bases; nucleotides not matched to a gene: 9. In DNA, the CDR3 is TGTGCCAGCAGCCCTCAAGCGGGGGGTGGGAATGAGCAGTTCTTC. It is translated as CASSPQAGGGNEQFF.

The J gene is TRBJ2-3, the V gene TRBV30; 10 bases align to TRBD2. CDR1 and CDR2 (germline): GTSNPN, SVGIG (reference sequence). Trimming at V came to 2 bases and at J to 4 bases, leaving 9 bases not matched to a gene. This CDR3 has 16 amino acids. In DNA form, the CDR3 reads TGTGCCTGGAGTTCCCCGGGACTAGCGACCGCAGATACGCAGTATTTT. It codes for CAWSSPGLATADTQYF.

This sequence joins TRBV30 and TRBJ2-2, with 7 bases aligning to TRBD2. The V gene's germline CDR1 is GTSNPN and CDR2 SVGIG (reference sequence). The V gene end was trimmed by 0 bases and the J gene end by 6 bases; junction bases not matched to a gene: 7. The CDR3 spans 15 residues. The CDR3 DNA reads TGTGCCTGGAGTGTAGGCGGGGGTCGGCCCGGGGAGCTGTTTTTT. This gives the protein CAWSVGGGRPGELFF.

The chain uses TRBV4-2 and TRBJ2-6; tentatively, D is TRBD2 (7 bases). The CDR3 totals 18 residues. Trimming took off 4 bases at V and 0 bases at J, with 16 bases between the two ends. Germline V CDR1 and CDR2: LGHNA, YNFKEQ. CDR3 loop: CASSLLGGGRSGANVLTF. The CDR3, as DNA: TGTGCCAGCAGCCTCTTAGGGGGGGGTCGCTCTGGGGCCAACGTCCTGACTTTC.

The V call is TRBV4-2, the J call TRBJ2-7, with D uncertain. V was shortened by 1 base and J by 6 bases, with 7 bases between the two germline ends. The germline V gene encodes CDR1 LGHNA and CDR2 YNFKEQ. This CDR3 spans 12 amino acids. For the CDR3, the DNA is TGTGCCAGCAGCCAAGTTGTCGGCGAGCAGTACTTC. Translation: CASSQVVGEQYF.

Only a few counts were recorded for this clone. The J gene is TRBJ1-6, the V gene TRBV6-5; the D gene is possibly TRBD1 (5 bases). Per germline, CDR1 MNHEY and CDR2 SVGAGI. The CDR3 runs to 13 residues. V lost 0 bases, J lost 9 bases, and 6 bases lay in between. In DNA form, the CDR3 reads TGTGCCAGCAGTTACTCAAGGGGTTCACCCCTCCACTTT. This encodes CASSYSRGSPLHF.

The chain has TRBV7-6 and TRBJ2-1; 9 bases fit TRBD1. V was pared by 6 bases and J by 8 bases, with 5 bases of the junction left unmatched. Germline V lookup: CDR1 SGHVS, CDR2 FNYEAQ. The CDR3 runs to 13 residues. Here the CDR3 reads CASRPRDRDEQFF. The CDR3 DNA reads as TGTGCCAGCAGGCCCCGGGACAGGGATGAGCAGTTCTTC.

This clone was counted a few times. The CDR3 protein is CASSFSGETYEQYF. CDR3 in DNA: TGTGCCAGCAGCTTTAGCGGGGAGACCTACGAGCAGTACTTC. This chain uses TRBV7-2 with TRBJ2-7; 8 bases map to TRBD2. Trimming at V came to 3 bases and at J to 2 bases, leaving 3 bases not matched to a gene. Looked up from germline, CDR1 is SGHTA and CDR2 is FQGNSA. This CDR3 region has 14 residues.

The V and J genes are TRBV9 and TRBJ2-3; 7 nucleotides line up with TRBD1. J was trimmed by 0 bases and V by 1 base; bases with no gene match: 5. CDR3 length equals 16 residues. Germline CDR1 is SGDLS and CDR2 is YYNGEE. As DNA, the CDR3 is TGTGCCAGCAGCGTACCCAGGGGGTCGAGCACAGATACGCAGTATTTT. As protein: CASSVPRGSSTDTQYF.

The rearrangement links TRBV11-2 to TRBJ2-7, with D perhaps matching TRBD2 (6 bases). Between the trimmed V and J ends, which lost 7 bases and 2 bases, there was a span of 12 bases. The CDR3 runs to 13 residues. CDR1 and CDR2 from the germline V gene are SGHAT and FQNNGV. The CDR3 reads CASIHAGTYEQYF. CDR3 sequence (DNA): TGTGCCAGCATCCACGCGGGGACCTACGAGCAGTACTTC.

The chain joins TRBV5-6 to TRBJ1-1; 7 bases line up with TRBD1. Trimming cost V 4 bases and J 3 bases; bases outside gene matches: 3. CDR1 is SGHDT, CDR2 YYEEEE, per germline. This CDR3 has 13 amino acids. The DNA for the CDR3 is TGTGCCAGCAGCGTCGACAGGGACACTGAAGCTTTCTTT. Protein sequence: CASSVDRDTEAFF.